The T cell receptor beta chain described here comes from a study of blood T cells in healthy people across ages. In the study overall: Template-switching capture recovered about one barcoded beta molecule per two T cells. Overall study findings and caveats: In older individuals, TCR beta diversity per million T cells was lower, falling roughly linearly with age.

A J-beta primer mix and a sample-barcoded 5' primer were used in a second PCR of roughly 6 to 11 cycles. From each sample, at least 2.5 million paired-end reads containing CDR3 were obtained. TCRdb passed the 5' RACE reads through MiXCR, listing each CDR3 protein once. Of 650,000 to 1,000,000 distinct CDR3 sequences in the sample, roughly 40% were seen once. Donors were systemically healthy Caucasian individuals from Russia aged roughly 6 to 100 years. V shed 1 base and J shed 10 bases, with 16 bases lying between them. Germline V gene lookup returns CDR1 LGHDT and CDR2 YNNKEL (reference sequence). The CDR3 has 15 amino acids. This clonotype was counted a few times. Its target is not known.

The source is a man between 18 and 29 years old in good health. This chain joins TRBV3-1 and TRBJ1-4; D remains unclear. Sequencing input: blood. The DNA for the CDR3 is TGTGCCAGCAGCCAAGCCCGGGTTATTGGTGGAAAACTGTTTTTT. It translates to CASSQARVIGGKLFF.